A selection of T cell receptor beta chains follows, all from one sample in a study of T cell repertoires in ileal Crohn's disease. Assay used: immunoSEQ multiplex PCR; TCRdb lists only in-frame clones, some missing. The table records 11,000 to 15,000 clones, about 82% of them present only once. Material: ileal tissue. These receptors all come from an adult with Crohn's disease. The CDR3 runs from the conserved cysteine through the conserved F or W. The D gene is left open where the match is weak.

d_gene	len	v_gene	j_gene	CDR3aa
TRBD1	13	TRBV2	TRBJ1-2	CASDRDTRAGYTF
TRBD1	18	TRBV7-9	TRBJ2-2	CASSLDSWTGENTGELFF
NA	13	TRBV5-1	TRBJ2-7	CASSPGGLYEQYF
TRBD1	15	TRBV6-6	TRBJ1-2	CASSVRGIQNYGYTF
NA	14	TRBV6-4	TRBJ1-5	CASSPGQGAEPQHF
TRBD2	15	TRBV9	TRBJ2-5	CASSPAGGRSETQYF
NA	14	TRBV14	TRBJ1-1	CASSLQGMSTEAFF
NA	15	TRBV6-6	TRBJ1-4	CASSPGGGVNEKLFF
NA	16	TRBV5-1	TRBJ1-3	CASSLEVTCSGNTIYF
NA	15	TRBV6-6	TRBJ2-1	CASRPLDRIGNEQFF
NA	12	TRBV29-1	TRBJ1-2	CSVESTIYGYTF
NA	12	TRBV10-3	TRBJ2-3	CASAWGPDTQYF
NA	12	TRBV5-1	TRBJ2-1	CASADSGNEQFF
NA	15	TRBV27	TRBJ2-2	CASSPNLRRTGELFF
TRBD1	14	TRBV7-3	TRBJ1-5	CASRRQGLKQPQHF
NA	15	TRBV9	TRBJ2-7	CASSPRGAPLREQYF
NA	16	TRBV18	TRBJ1-2	CASSLQKGHLNYGYTF
NA	15	TRBV5-6	TRBJ1-3	CASSLELTGGNTIYF
NA	12	TRBV18	TRBJ2-5	CASSLDKETQYF
NA	14	TRBV5-1	TRBJ2-5	CASSLRTDQETQYF
NA	17	TRBV7-2	TRBJ2-1	CASSLVILARPDQEQFF
TRBD2	17	TRBV11-2	TRBJ2-5	CASSLGASGGAKETQYF
NA	14	TRBV7-2	TRBJ2-5	CASSFGGPQETQYF
TRBD2	12	TRBV2	TRBJ2-1	CATLAGGTEQFF
TRBD1	13	TRBV29-1	TRBJ1-1	CSVSTGWETEAFF
NA	14	TRBV5-6	TRBJ2-7	CASSDDSLAGEQYF
NA	16	TRBV19	TRBJ1-1	CASNSEGGSFNTEAFF
NA	12	TRBV30	TRBJ1-2	CAWRTGNYGYTF
TRBD1	20	TRBV5-5	TRBJ2-6	CASSSNPGTGFGSGANVLTF
TRBD2	16	TRBV5-4	TRBJ2-3	CASSLGLAVSTDTQYF
TRBD1	14	TRBV10-3	TRBJ2-2	CAISRDRAGGELFF
NA	13	TRBV6-5	TRBJ2-7	CASSYSIYHEQYF
NA	14	TRBV7-2	TRBJ2-7	CASSPSGHLYEQYF
TRBD1	14	TRBV5-1	TRBJ1-1	CASSRDRGSAEAFF
TRBD1	12	TRBV7-7	TRBJ2-1	CASSRGQGEQFF
NA	14	TRBV27	TRBJ1-4	CASGTQGSVEKLFF
NA	14	TRBV28	TRBJ2-1	CASSLPRGSNEQFF
NA	12	TRBV7-5	TRBJ1-2	CARSLADYGYTF
TRBD2	17	TRBV7-2	TRBJ2-7	CASSAIQGASGSYEQYF
TRBD1	15	TRBV6-1	TRBJ2-7	CASSKEGQGSYEQYF
TRBD1	14	TRBV9	TRBJ1-2	CASSRLGQGHGYTF
NA	13	TRBV30	TRBJ2-5	CAWGPSAQETQYF